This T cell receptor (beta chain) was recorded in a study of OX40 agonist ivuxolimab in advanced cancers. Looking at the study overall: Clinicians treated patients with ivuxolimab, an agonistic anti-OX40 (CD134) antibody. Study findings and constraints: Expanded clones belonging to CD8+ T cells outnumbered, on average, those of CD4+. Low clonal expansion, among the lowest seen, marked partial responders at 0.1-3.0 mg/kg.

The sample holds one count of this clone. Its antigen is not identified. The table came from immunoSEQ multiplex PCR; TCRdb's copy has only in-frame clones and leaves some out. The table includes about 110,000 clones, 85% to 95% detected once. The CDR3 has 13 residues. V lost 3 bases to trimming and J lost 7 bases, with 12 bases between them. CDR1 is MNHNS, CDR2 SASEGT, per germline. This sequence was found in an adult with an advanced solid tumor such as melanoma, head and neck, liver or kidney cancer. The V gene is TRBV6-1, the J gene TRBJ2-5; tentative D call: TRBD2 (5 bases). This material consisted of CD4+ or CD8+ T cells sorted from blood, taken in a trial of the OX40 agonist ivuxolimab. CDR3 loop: CASSDTAAGTQYF. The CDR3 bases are TGTGCCAGCAGTGACACGGCGGCGGGGACCCAGTACTTC.